Listed below are T cell receptor beta chains from one sample, sequenced in a study of blood T cell repertoires in COVID-19. The repertoire was sequenced with immunoSEQ multiplex PCR; TCRdb's copy has only in-frame clones and lacks some. Of about 160,000 clones listed, over 80% are singletons. Material for sequencing was peripheral blood. These receptors all come from a woman aged 55-75 years who had recovered from COVID-19. Each CDR3 is given with its conserved first and last residue. The D gene is left open where the match is weak. Size is omitted from some rows. Given values are once, few, many or a class for expanded clones.

CASSYPQGESSYNEQFF	TGTGCCAGCAGCTACCCACAGGGGGAAAGCTCCTACAATGAGCAGTTCTTC	TRBD1	TRBV5-5	TRBJ2-1	.
CASSSVGQGNTEAFF	TGTGCCAGCAGCTCTGTGGGGCAGGGCAACACTGAAGCTTTCTTT	.	TRBV11-2	TRBJ1-1	.
CASSKNRDEKLFF	TGTGCCAGTAGTAAGAATCGAGATGAAAAACTGTTTTTT	.	TRBV19	TRBJ1-4	.
CAWSRGGVSLAKNIQYF	TGTGCCTGGAGCCGAGGCGGGGTATCGTTAGCCAAAAACATTCAGTACTTC	.	TRBV30	TRBJ2-4	.
CASSQDGTSGAIQYF	TGCGCCAGCAGCCAAGACGGGACTAGCGGTGCCATTCAGTACTTC	TRBD2	TRBV4-3	TRBJ2-4	.
CASSQPGTGDYEQYF	TGTGCCAGCAGCCAACCCGGGACAGGGGATTACGAGCAGTACTTC	TRBD1	TRBV14	TRBJ2-7	.
CASSSSALGTGGINEQYF	TGCGCCAGCAGCTCCTCCGCCCTTGGGACAGGGGGGATCAACGAGCAGTACTTC	TRBD1	TRBV4-1	TRBJ2-7	.
CASSQEGAGHYTF	TGCGCCAGCAGCCAAGAGGGGGCAGGGCACTACACCTTC	.	TRBV4-1	TRBJ1-2	.
CASSQDSARYYGYTF	TGCGCCAGCAGCCAAGATTCTGCCAGATACTATGGCTACACCTTC	.	TRBV4-1	TRBJ1-2	.
CASSQVGGTGEQYF	TGTGCCAGCAGCCAAGTAGGAGGGACGGGGGAGCAGTACTTC	.	TRBV3-1/TRBV3-2	TRBJ2-7	.
CASSLKTGVIQETQYF	TGTGCCAGCAGCTTGAAAACAGGGGTTATCCAAGAGACCCAGTACTTC	TRBD1	TRBV5-4	TRBJ2-5	.
CASSGAQTRMETQYF	TGTGCCAGCAGCGGGGCCCAGACTAGGATGGAGACCCAGTACTTC	.	TRBV9	TRBJ2-5	.
CASSLVLRGATDTQYF	TGCGCCAGCAGCTTGGTTCTACGCGGGGCCACAGATACGCAGTATTTT	.	TRBV5-1	TRBJ2-3	.
CASSQDSREQYF	TGTGCCAGCAGCCAAGACTCCAGGGAGCAGTACTTC	.	TRBV4-2	TRBJ2-7	.
CASSPGTSGGETQYF	TGTGCCAGCAGCCCGGGGACTAGCGGGGGAGAGACCCAGTACTTC	TRBD2	TRBV7-9	TRBJ2-5	.
CASSPLPSGSTDTQYF	TGTGCCAGCAGTCCCCTCCCTAGCGGGAGTACAGATACGCAGTATTTT	TRBD2	TRBV27	TRBJ2-3	.
CASSFQTADTQYF	TGTGCCAGCAGTTTTCAGACAGCAGATACGCAGTATTTT	.	TRBV2	TRBJ2-3	.
CASRERVSYNEQFF	TGTGCCAGCAGGGAGCGAGTTTCCTACAATGAGCAGTTCTTC	.	TRBV2	TRBJ2-1	once
CSVPRGGNTEAFF	TGCAGCGTCCCCCGAGGGGGTAACACTGAAGCTTTCTTT	.	TRBV29-1	TRBJ1-1	.
CASRGTSGAGIQYF	TGTGCCAGCAGAGGGACTAGCGGGGCAGGCATTCAGTACTTC	TRBD2	TRBV6-5	TRBJ2-4	.
CASSEQVTVNQPQHF	TGTGCCAGCAGTGAACAGGTAACTGTCAATCAGCCCCAGCATTTT	.	TRBV2	TRBJ1-5	few
CASSLIRGEQYF	TGTGCCAGCAGCTTAATTCGCGGCGAGCAGTACTTC	.	TRBV11-1	TRBJ2-7	.
CASSSSPNTEAFF	TGTGCCAGCAGTTCGAGCCCCAACACTGAAGCTTTCTTT	.	TRBV7-3	TRBJ1-1	.
CASSDGGAKPNTGELFF	TGTGCCAGCAGCGACGGAGGGGCAAAGCCGAACACCGGGGAGCTGTTTTTT	.	TRBV11-2	TRBJ2-2	.
CASSSGTSGGTPSTDTQYF	TGCGCCAGCAGCTCCGGGACTAGCGGGGGGACACCTAGCACAGATACGCAGTATTTT	TRBD2	TRBV5-1	TRBJ2-3	.
CASSGQGALGGYTF	TGTGCCAGCAGCGGACAGGGGGCTTTAGGTGGCTACACCTTC	TRBD1	TRBV6-6	TRBJ1-2	.
CASSVAVSPGNTIYF	TGTGCCAGCAGCGTAGCCGTCAGTCCTGGAAACACCATATATTTT	.	TRBV9	TRBJ1-3	.
CASNPRGNSPLHF	TGTGCCAGCAACCCAAGGGGAAATTCACCCCTCCACTTT	.	TRBV6-5	TRBJ1-6	.
CASSPLGPNTGELFF	TGTGCCAGCAGCCCTTTGGGGCCTAACACCGGGGAGCTGTTTTTT	.	TRBV13	TRBJ2-2	.
CATSDLTAPYEQYF	TGTGCCACCAGTGATTTGACAGCACCCTACGAGCAGTACTTC	.	TRBV24-1	TRBJ2-7	.
CASSYLGGSEETQYF	TGTGCCAGCAGTTATTTGGGGGGATCCGAAGAGACCCAGTACTTC	.	TRBV6-5	TRBJ2-5	.
CAISDLGSGGDADTQYF	TGTGCCATCAGTGATTTGGGTAGCGGGGGCGACGCAGATACGCAGTATTTT	TRBD2	TRBV10-3	TRBJ2-3	.
CASSVTSTDTQYF	TGTGCCAGCAGCGTAACTAGCACAGATACGCAGTATTTT	.	TRBV9	TRBJ2-3	.
CASSLPVQETQYF	TGTGCCAGCAGCCTCCCTGTCCAAGAGACCCAGTACTTC	.	TRBV28	TRBJ2-5	.
CASSLALAGALANTGELFF	TGCGCCAGCAGCTTGGCCCTAGCGGGGGCTCTCGCGAACACCGGGGAGCTGTTTTTT	TRBD2	TRBV5-1	TRBJ2-2	.
CASSLGRTSGGASAKNIQYF	TGTGCCAGCAGCCTGGGGAGGACTAGCGGGGGGGCATCGGCCAAAAACATTCAGTACTTC	TRBD2	TRBV3-1/TRBV3-2	TRBJ2-4	once
CATSDSASDYYGYTF	TGTGCCACCAGTGATAGTGCGTCAGACTACTATGGCTACACCTTC	.	TRBV24-1	TRBJ1-2	.
CASSRDRDSTDTQYF	TGTGCCAGCAGTCGGGACAGGGACAGCACAGATACGCAGTATTTT	TRBD1	TRBV28	TRBJ2-3	.
CASSRGLAPTQYF	TGTGCCAGCAGCAGGGGACTAGCACCTACGCAGTATTTT	.	TRBV21-1	TRBJ2-3	.
CASSRSRDRSTGELFF	TGTGCCAGCAGCCGAAGCCGGGACAGGAGCACCGGGGAGCTGTTTTTT	TRBD1	TRBV13	TRBJ2-2	.
CASSFKGAYNSPLHF	TGTGCCAGCAGCTTTAAGGGAGCCTATAATTCACCCCTCCACTTT	.	TRBV7-9	TRBJ1-6	once
CASSPPGTKRGGTQYF	TGTGCCAGCAGCCCACCCGGGACTAAACGCGGGGGTACGCAGTATTTT	TRBD2	TRBV7-8	TRBJ2-3	.
CASSRGQGGTDTQYF	TGTGCCAGCTCACGGGGACAGGGAGGCACAGATACGCAGTATTTT	TRBD1	TRBV18	TRBJ2-3	few
CASSVRGSEYNEQFF	TGTGCCAGCAGCGTCAGGGGGAGCGAGTACAATGAGCAGTTCTTC	TRBD1	TRBV7-9	TRBJ2-1	.
CASSLQAAKAFF	TGTGCCAGCAGCCTTCAGGCCGCGAAAGCTTTCTTT	.	TRBV3-1/TRBV3-2	TRBJ1-1	.
CASSSGLLAGTDTQYF	TGTGCCAGCAGCTCGGGGCTCCTAGCGGGCACAGATACGCAGTATTTT	TRBD2	TRBV7-6	TRBJ2-3	.
CASSLGPSNQPQHF	TGTGCCAGCTCACTTGGGCCTAGCAATCAGCCCCAGCATTTT	.	TRBV18	TRBJ1-5	.
CASRPRTGANTEAFF	TGCGCCAGCAGGCCTAGGACAGGAGCGAACACTGAAGCTTTCTTT	TRBD1	TRBV10-2	TRBJ1-1	.